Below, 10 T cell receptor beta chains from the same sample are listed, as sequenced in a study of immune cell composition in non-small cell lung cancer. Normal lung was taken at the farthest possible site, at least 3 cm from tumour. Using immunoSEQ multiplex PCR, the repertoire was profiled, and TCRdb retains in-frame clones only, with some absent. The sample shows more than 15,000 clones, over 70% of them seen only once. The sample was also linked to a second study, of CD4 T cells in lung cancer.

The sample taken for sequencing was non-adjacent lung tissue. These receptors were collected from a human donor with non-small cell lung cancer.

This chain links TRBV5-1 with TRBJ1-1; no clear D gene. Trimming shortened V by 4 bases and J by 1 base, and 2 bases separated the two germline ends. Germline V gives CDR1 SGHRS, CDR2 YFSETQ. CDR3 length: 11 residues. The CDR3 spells CASSQNTEAFF. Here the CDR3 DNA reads TGCGCCAGCAGCCAGAACACTGAAGCTTTCTTT.

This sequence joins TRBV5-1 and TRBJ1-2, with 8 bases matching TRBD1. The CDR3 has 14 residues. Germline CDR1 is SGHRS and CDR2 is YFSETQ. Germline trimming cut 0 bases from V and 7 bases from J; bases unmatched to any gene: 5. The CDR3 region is CASSLVGTGAGYTF. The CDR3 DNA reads TGCGCCAGCAGCTTGGTCGGGACAGGAGCTGGCTACACCTTC.

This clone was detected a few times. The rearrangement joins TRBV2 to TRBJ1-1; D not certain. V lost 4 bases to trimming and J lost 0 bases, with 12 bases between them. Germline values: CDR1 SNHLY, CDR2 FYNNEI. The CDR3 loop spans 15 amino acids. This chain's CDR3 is CASSGEGTMNTEAFF. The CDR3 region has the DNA TGTGCCAGCAGTGGGGAGGGAACAATGAACACTGAAGCTTTCTTT.

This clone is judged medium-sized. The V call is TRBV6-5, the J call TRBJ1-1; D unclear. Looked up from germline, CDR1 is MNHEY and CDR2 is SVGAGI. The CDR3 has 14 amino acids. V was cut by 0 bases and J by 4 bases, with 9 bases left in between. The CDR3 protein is CASSYSTTPTEAFF. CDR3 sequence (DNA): TGTGCCAGCAGTTACTCCACTACCCCCACTGAAGCTTTCTTT.

The CDR3 DNA follows: TGTGCCAGCACCACCGGGACAGGGTCTCAGACCGGGGAGCTGTTTTTT. Translated, it gives CASTTGTGSQTGELFF. The chain employs TRBV11-2 and TRBJ2-2, with 9 bases matching TRBD1. Germline assignment: CDR1 SGHAT and CDR2 FQNNGV. V was clipped by 7 bases and J by 5 bases; unmatched bases: 11. The CDR3 has 16 residues.

The chain's CDR3 is CASSLYKDTDTQYF. In DNA, the CDR3 is TGTGCCAGCAGCCTTTATAAGGACACAGATACGCAGTATTTT. The genes are TRBV7-3 and TRBJ2-3; no definite D call. This CDR3 comprises 14 residues. Germline CDR1 and CDR2: SGHTA and FQGTGA. V shed 5 bases and J shed 2 bases, with 11 bases lying between them.

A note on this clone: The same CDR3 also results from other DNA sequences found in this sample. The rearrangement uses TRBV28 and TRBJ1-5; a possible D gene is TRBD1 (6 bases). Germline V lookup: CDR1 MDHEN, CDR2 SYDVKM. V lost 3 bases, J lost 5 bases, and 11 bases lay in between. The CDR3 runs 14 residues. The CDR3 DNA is TGTGCCAGCAGTTTTCCGGACAGATATCAGCCCCAGCATTTT. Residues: CASSFPDRYQPQHF. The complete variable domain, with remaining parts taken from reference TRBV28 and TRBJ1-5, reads DVKVTQSSRYLVKRTGEKVFLECVQDMDHENMFWYRQDPGLGLRLIYFSYDVKMKEKGDIPEGYSVSREKKERFSLILESASTNQTSMYLCASSFPDRYQPQHFGDGTRLSIL.

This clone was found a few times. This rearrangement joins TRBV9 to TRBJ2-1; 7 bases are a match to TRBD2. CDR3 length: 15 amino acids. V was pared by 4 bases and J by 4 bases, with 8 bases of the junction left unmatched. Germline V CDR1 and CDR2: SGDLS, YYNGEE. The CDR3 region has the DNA TGTGCCAGCAGCCCGCTAGCGGACTTTTACAATGAGCAGTTCTTC. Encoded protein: CASSPLADFYNEQFF.

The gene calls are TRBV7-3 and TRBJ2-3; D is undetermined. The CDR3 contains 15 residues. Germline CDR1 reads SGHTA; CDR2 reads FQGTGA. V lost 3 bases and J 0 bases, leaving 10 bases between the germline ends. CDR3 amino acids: CASSFMARSTDTQYF. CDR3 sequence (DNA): TGTGCCAGCAGCTTTATGGCTAGAAGCACAGATACGCAGTATTTT. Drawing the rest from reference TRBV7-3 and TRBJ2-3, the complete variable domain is GAGVSQTPSNKVTEKGKYVELRCDPISGHTALYWYRQSLGQGPEFLIYFQGTGAADDSGLPNDRFFAVRPEGSVSTLKIQRTERGDSAVYLCASSFMARSTDTQYFGPGTRLTVL.

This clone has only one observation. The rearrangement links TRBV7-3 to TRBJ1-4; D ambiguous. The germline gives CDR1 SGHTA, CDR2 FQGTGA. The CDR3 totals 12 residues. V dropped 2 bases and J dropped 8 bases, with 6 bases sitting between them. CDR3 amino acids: CASSLSKEKLFF. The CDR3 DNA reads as TGTGCCAGCAGCTTATCCAAGGAAAAACTGTTTTTT.